Sequencing of this T cell receptor (beta chain) was carried out in a study of blood T cell repertoires in COVID-19. Study-wide background: Recovery meant two consecutive negative NP/OP PCR tests, professional clearance, or resolved symptoms. The United States, Italy and Spain provided the acute and convalescent COVID-19 samples.

Per the study methods: For nucleated cells, counts were estimated from reference gene primer amplification. The method was immunoSEQ multiplex PCR; TCRdb's version includes in-frame clones alone and lacks a portion of them. V, J and clone size are taken as reported in that table, and D and trimming were inferred from the DNA itself. The data hold 250,000 to 300,000 clones, with about 88% observed a single time. The germline V and J ends were trimmed by 1 base and 0 bases, with 10 bases remaining between them. This CDR3 is built from 16 residues. Germline V gene sequence: CDR1 MGHRA, CDR2 YSYEKL. The participants were between about 18 and 100 years old and came from under 25 US areas.

V and J are TRBV4-1 and TRBJ1-3; tentative D call: TRBD1 (5 bases). Sequenced material: PBMCs or T cells enriched from blood (not recorded which). The sequence derives from a woman aged 55 to 70 in a cohort exposed to, infected with or recovered from COVID-19 (not recorded which). The CDR3 protein is CASSQARTLSGNTIYF. The CDR3 DNA is TGCGCCAGCAGCCAAGCGCGGACACTCTCTGGAAACACCATATATTTT.